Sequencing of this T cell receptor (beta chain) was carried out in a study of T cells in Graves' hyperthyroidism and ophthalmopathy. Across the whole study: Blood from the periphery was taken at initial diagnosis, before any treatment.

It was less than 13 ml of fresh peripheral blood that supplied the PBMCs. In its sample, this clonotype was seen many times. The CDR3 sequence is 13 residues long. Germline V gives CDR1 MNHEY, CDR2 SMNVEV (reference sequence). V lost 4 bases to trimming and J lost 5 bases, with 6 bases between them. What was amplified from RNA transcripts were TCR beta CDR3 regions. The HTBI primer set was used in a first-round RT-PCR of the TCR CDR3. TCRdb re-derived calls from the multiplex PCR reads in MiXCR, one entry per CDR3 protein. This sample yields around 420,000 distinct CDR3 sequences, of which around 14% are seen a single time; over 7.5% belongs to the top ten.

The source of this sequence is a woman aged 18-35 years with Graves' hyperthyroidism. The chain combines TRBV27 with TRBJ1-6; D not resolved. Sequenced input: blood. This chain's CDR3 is CASSWVNNSPLHF. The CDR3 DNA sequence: TGTGCCAGCAGTTGGGTGAATAATTCACCCCTCCACTTT.